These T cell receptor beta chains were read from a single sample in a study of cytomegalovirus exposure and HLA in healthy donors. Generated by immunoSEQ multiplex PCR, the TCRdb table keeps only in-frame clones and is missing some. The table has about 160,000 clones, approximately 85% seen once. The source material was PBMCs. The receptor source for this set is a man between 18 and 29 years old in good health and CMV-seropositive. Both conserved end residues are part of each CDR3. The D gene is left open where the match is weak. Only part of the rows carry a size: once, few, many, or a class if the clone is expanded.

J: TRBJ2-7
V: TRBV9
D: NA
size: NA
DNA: TGTGCCAGCAGCTCTCGGTCATCCTACGAGCAGTACTTC
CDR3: CASSSRSSYEQYF

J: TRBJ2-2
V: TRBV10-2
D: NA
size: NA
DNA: TGCGCCAGCAGTTCCGGCAGGGCCGCGAACACCGGGGAGCTGTTTTTT
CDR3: CASSSGRAANTGELFF

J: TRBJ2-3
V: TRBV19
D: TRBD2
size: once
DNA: TGTGCCAGTGAAGCTAGCGGGGGGACAGATACGCAGTATTTT
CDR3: CASEASGGTDTQYF

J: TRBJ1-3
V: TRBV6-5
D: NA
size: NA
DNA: TGTGCCAGCAGTGAACGGTGGTCTGGAAACACCATATATTTT
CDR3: CASSERWSGNTIYF

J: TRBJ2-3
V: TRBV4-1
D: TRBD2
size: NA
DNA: TGCGCCAGCAGCCAAGACAAACTAGCGGGGGGGCGGACAGATACGCAGTATTTT
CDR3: CASSQDKLAGGRTDTQYF

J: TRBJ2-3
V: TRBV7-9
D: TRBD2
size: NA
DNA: TGTGCCAGCAGTGCTTCCGGGGGGGTCAAGGATACGCAGTATTTT
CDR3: CASSASGGVKDTQYF

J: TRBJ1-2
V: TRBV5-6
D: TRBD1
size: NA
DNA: TGTGCCAGCAGCTTGTACGCAGGGGGTGGCTACACCTTC
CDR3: CASSLYAGGGYTF

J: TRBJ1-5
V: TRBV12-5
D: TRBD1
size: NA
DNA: TGTGCTAGTGGGGGGGGACAGGAGTTTCGCAATCAGCCCCAGCATTTT
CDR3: CASGGGQEFRNQPQHF

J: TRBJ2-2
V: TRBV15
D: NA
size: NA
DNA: TGTGCCACCAGCACCGCCGGGGAGCTGTTTTTT
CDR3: CATSTAGELFF

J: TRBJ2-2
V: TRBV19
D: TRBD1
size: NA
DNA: TGTGCCAGTAGTCCTACACAGGGGTCCACCGGGGAGCTGTTTTTT
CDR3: CASSPTQGSTGELFF

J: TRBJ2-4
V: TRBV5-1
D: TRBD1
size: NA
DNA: TGCGCCAGCAGCTTGGGACAGGGACGTGACAGTCAGTACTTC
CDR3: CASSLGQGRDSQYF

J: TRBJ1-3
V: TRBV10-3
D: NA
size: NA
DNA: TGTGCCATCAGTGAGTCGGACAGCTCTGGAAACACCATATATTTT
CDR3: CAISESDSSGNTIYF

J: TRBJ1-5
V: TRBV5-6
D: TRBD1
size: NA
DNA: TGTGCCAGCAGCTTGAACAGGGGCGGCAATCAGCCCCAGCATTTT
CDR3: CASSLNRGGNQPQHF

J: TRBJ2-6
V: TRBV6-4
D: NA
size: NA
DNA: TGTGCCAGCAGTGACTCATCTGGGGCCAACGGCCTGACTTTC
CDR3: CASSDSSGANGLTF

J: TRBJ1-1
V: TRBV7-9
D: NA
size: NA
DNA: TGTGCCAGCAGCTCCCTAGGGGGCACTGAAGCTTTCTTT
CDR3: CASSSLGGTEAFF

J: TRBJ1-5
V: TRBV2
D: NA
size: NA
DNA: TGTGCCAGCAGCCCAGGCGGGGGGTATCAGCCCCAGCATTTT
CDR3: CASSPGGGYQPQHF

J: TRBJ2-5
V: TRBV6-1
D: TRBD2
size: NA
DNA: TGTGCCAGCAGTGAAACTGGACTAGCGGGGCCAGAGACCCAGTACTTC
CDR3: CASSETGLAGPETQYF

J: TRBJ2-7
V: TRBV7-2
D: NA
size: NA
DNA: TGTGCCAGCAGCTTCGGCAGGGCGTCCTACGAGCAGTACTTC
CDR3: CASSFGRASYEQYF

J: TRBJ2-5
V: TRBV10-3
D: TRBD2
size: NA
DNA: TGTGCCATCAGACTAGCGGGGCAAGAGACCCAGTACTTC
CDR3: CAIRLAGQETQYF

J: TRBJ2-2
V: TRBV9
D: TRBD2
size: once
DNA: TGTGCCAGCAGCGTAGGCGGGGGGAGCACCGGGGAGCTGTTTTTT
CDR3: CASSVGGGSTGELFF

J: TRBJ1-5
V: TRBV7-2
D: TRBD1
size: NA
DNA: TGTGCCAGCAGCTCTGGACAGGGCGTACGGCAGCCCCAGCATTTT
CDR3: CASSSGQGVRQPQHF

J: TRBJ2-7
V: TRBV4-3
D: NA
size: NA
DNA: TGCGCCAGCAGCCAAGGTGGGGGGGCAGGGGCCTACGAGCAGTACTTC
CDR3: CASSQGGGAGAYEQYF

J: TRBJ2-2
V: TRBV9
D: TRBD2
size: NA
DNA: TGTGCCAGCAGCGTAGGTGGTAGCGGGGGCCCCCCGAACACCGGGGAGCTGTTTTTT
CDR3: CASSVGGSGGPPNTGELFF

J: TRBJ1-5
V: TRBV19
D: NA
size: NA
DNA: TGTGCCAGTAGTATAGATAACGGTCAGCCCCAGCATTTT
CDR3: CASSIDNGQPQHF

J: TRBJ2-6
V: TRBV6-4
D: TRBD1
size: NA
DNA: TGTGCCAGCAGTGACTCGGCAGGGGGCCCTGGGGCCAACGTCCTGACTTTC
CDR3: CASSDSAGGPGANVLTF

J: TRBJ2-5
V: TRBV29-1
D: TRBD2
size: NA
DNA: TGCAGCGTTCCCGATCAGCGGGAACAAGAGACCCAGTACTTC
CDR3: CSVPDQREQETQYF

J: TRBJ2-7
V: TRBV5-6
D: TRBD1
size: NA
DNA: TGTGCCAGCAGCCCTGGGACAGGGGCCGGGCAGTACTTC
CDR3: CASSPGTGAGQYF

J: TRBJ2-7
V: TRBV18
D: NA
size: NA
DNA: TGTGCCAGCTCACTGGGGAGTACCTACGAGCAGTACTTC
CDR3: CASSLGSTYEQYF

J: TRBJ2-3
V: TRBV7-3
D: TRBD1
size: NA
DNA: TGTGCCAGCAGCCGGGGACAGGGTAGGACAGATACGCAGTATTTT
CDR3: CASSRGQGRTDTQYF

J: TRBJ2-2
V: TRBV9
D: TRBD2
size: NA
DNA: TGTGCCAGCAGCGCGAGCGGGGGGGCGATCGGGGAGCTGTTTTTT
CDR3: CASSASGGAIGELFF

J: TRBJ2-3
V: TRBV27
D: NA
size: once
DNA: TGTGCCAGCAGGAACAGCCTCACAGATACGCAGTATTTT
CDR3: CASRNSLTDTQYF

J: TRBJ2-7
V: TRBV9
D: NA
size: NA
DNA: TGTGCCAGCAGCGCGGGGGACAGCACCTACGAGCAGTACTTC
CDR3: CASSAGDSTYEQYF

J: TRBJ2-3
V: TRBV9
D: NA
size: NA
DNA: TGTGCCAGCAGCGTAGGTGCCCCTAGCTCAGATACGCAGTATTTT
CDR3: CASSVGAPSSDTQYF

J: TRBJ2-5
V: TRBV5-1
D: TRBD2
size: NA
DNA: TGCGCCAGCAGCTTGGGACGGGCCGGGGGGCAAGAGACCCAGTACTTC
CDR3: CASSLGRAGGQETQYF

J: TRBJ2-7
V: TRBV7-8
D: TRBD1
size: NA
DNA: TGTGCCAGCAGCCCTTTCCGGGACAGGGGGACCTACGAGCAGTACTTC
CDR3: CASSPFRDRGTYEQYF

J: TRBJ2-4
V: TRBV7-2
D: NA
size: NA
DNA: TGTGCCAGCAGCTTATGGGAGCGGTTAGCCAAAAACAGTCAGTACTTC
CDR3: CASSLWERLAKNSQYF

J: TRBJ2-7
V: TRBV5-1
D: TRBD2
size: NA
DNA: TGCGCCAGCAGCTTAGGGACTAGCGGGGACTACGAGCAGTACTTC
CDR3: CASSLGTSGDYEQYF

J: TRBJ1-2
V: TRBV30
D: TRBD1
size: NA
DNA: TGTGCCTGGAGTCCCGGACAGGTCCAGTATGGCTACACCTTC
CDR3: CAWSPGQVQYGYTF

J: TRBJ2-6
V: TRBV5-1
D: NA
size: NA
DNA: TGCGCCAGCAGCTTGGGACTAGGGGATTACTCTGGGGCCAACGTCCTGACTTTC
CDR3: CASSLGLGDYSGANVLTF

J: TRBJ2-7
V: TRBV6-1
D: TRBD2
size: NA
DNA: TGTGCCAGCAGGGGACTAGCGGGGGGGTCCTACGAGCAGTACTTC
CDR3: CASRGLAGGSYEQYF

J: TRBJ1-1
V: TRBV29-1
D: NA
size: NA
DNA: TGCAGCGTTGAGTCTACAGACAACACTGAAGCTTTCTTT
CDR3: CSVESTDNTEAFF

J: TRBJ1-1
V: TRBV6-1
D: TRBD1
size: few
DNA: TGTGCCAGCACTGACCGGGACAGGGTAGTTTGCACTGAAGCTTTCTTT
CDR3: CASTDRDRVVCTEAFF

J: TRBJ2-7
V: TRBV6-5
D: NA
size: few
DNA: TGTGCCAGCAGTTACTCACAGGGCAGCTACGAGCAGTACTTC
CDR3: CASSYSQGSYEQYF

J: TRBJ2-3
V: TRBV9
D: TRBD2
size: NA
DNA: TGTGCCAGCAGCCTCACGTCGGGACTAGCGGGGGGTAGACAAGATACGCAGTATTTT
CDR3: CASSLTSGLAGGRQDTQYF

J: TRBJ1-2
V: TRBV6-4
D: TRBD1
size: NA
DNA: TGTGCCAGCAGTCCTGGGGGACAGCCCTATGGCTACACCTTC
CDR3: CASSPGGQPYGYTF

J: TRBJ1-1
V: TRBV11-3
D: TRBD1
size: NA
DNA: TGTGCCAGCAGCTTAGGGGACAGGGTTATTAGGGACACTGAAGCTTTCTTT
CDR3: CASSLGDRVIRDTEAFF

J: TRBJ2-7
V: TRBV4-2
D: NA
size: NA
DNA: TGTGCCAGCAGCCAAGAAGGGGGTGGGGCAGGGCGCGAGCAGTACTTC
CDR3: CASSQEGGGAGREQYF

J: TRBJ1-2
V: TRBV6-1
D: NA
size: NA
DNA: TGTGCCAGCAGTGAAGCGGAGGGTTGGGATGGCTACACCTTC
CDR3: CASSEAEGWDGYTF

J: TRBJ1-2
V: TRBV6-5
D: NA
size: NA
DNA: TGTGCCAGCAGCGTCGACAGGCGGTACTATGGCTACACCTTC
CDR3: CASSVDRRYYGYTF

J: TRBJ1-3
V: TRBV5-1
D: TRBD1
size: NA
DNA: TGCGCCAGCAGCTCCGATCCGGACAGGGGGCGTAGGCTTGGAAACACCATATATTTT
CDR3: CASSSDPDRGRRLGNTIYF

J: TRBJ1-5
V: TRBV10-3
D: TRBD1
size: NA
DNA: TGTGCCATCAGTGAGTCGACTCCAGGGGGTCAGCCCCAGCATTTT
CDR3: CAISESTPGGQPQHF

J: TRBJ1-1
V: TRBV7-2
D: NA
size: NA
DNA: TGTGCCAGCAGCTTAGGTCGTAACACTGAAGCTTTCTTT
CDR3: CASSLGRNTEAFF

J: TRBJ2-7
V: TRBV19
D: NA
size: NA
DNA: TGTGCCAGTAGTACCTCCACAGGGTCGGGCGAGCAGTACTTC
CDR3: CASSTSTGSGEQYF